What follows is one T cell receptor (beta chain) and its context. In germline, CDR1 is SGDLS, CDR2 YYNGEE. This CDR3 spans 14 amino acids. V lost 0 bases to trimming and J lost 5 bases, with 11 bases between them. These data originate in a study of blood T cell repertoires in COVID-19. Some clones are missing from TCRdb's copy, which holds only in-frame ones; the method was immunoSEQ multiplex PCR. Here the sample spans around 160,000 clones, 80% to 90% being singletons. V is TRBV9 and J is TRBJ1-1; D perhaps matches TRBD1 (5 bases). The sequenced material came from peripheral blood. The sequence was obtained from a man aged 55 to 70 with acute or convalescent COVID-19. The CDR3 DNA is TGTGCCAGCAGCGTAGCGGCAGGGAGGACTGAAGCTTTCTTT. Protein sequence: CASSVAAGRTEAFF.